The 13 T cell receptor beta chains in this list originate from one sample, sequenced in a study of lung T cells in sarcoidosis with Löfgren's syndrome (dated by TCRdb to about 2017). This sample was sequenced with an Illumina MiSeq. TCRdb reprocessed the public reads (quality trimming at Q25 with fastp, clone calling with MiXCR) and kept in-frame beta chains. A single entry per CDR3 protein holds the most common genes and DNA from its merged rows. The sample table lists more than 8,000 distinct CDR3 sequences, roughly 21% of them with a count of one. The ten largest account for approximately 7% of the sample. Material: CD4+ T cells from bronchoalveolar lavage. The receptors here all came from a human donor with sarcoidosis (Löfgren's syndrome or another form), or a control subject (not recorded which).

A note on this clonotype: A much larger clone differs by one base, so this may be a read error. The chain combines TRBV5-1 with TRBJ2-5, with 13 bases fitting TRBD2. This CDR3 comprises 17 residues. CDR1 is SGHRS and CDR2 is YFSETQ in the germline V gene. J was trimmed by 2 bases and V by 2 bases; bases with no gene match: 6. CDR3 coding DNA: TGCGCCAGCAGCTTATCGACTAGCGGGAGGATTCAAGAGACCCAGTACTTC. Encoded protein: CASSLSTSGRIQETQYF.

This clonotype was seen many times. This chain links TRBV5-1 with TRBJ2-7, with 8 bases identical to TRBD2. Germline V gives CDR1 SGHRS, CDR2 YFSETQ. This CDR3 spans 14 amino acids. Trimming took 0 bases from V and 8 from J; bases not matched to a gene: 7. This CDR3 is CASSLAGGSGKQYF. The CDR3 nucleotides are TGCGCCAGCAGCTTGGCGGGAGGGTCGGGGAAGCAGTACTTC.

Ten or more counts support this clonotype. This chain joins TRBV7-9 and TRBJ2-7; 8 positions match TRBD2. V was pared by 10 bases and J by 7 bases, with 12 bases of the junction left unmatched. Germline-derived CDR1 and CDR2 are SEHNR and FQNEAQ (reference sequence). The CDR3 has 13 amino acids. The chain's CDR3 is CATLRAGVGEQYF. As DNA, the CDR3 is TGTGCCACCCTTAGAGCGGGAGTTGGGGAGCAGTACTTC.

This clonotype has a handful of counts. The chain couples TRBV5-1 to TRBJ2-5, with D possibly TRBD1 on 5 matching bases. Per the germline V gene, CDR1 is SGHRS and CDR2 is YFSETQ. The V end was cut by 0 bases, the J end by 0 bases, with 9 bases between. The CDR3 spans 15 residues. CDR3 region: CASSLEVRDQETQYF. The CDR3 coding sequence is TGCGCCAGCAGCTTGGAAGTCAGGGACCAAGAGACCCAGTACTTC.

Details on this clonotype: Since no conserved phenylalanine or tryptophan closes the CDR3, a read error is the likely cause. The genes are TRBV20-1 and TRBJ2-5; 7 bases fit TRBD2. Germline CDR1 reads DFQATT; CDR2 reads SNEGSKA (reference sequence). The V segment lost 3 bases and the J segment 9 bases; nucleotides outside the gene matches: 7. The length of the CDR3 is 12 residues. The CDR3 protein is CSARGLSEAQYS. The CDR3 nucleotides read TGCAGTGCTAGGGGACTATCGGAGGCCCAGTACTCC.

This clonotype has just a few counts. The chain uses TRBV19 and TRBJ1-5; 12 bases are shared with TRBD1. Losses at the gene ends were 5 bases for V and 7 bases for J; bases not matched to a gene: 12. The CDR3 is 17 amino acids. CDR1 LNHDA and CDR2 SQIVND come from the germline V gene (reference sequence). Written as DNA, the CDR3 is TGTGCCAGTAGTTTCCTCGGGGGACAGGGGGCTGGGCAGCCCCAGCATTTT. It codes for CASSFLGGQGAGQPQHF.

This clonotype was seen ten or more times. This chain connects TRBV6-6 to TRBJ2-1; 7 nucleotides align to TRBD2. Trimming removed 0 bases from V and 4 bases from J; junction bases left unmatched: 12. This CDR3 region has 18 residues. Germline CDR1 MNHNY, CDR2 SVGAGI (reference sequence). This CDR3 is CASSYSGTSSGLYNEQFF. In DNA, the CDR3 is TGTGCCAGCAGTTACTCGGGAACATCTAGCGGCTTATACAATGAGCAGTTCTTC.

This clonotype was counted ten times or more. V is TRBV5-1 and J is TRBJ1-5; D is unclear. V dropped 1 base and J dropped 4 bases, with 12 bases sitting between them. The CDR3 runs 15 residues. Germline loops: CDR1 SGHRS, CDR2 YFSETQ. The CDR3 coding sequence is TGCGCCAGCAGCTTGTCAGGAGAGCTTAATCAGCCCCAGCATTTT. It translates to CASSLSGELNQPQHF.

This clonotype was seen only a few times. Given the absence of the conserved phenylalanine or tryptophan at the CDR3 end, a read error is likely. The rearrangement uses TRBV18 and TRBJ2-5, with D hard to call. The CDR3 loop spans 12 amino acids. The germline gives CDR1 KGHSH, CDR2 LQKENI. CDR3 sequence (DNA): TGCGCCAGCTCACCAGGACAAGAGACCCAGTACCTC. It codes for CASSPGQETQYL.

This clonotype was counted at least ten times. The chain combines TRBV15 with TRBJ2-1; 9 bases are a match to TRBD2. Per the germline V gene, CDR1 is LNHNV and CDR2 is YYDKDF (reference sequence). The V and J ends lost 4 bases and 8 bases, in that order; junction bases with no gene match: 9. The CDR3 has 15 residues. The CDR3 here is CATSTPVAGGYEQFF. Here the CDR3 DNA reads TGTGCCACCAGCACCCCAGTGGCGGGAGGGTATGAGCAGTTCTTC.

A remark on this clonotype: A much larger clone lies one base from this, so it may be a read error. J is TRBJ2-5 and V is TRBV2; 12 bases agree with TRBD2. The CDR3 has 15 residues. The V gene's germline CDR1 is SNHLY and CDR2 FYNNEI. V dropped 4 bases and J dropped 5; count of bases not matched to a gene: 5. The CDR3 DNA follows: TGTGCCAGCAGTGGGGCTAGCGGGGGGGCGGAGACCCAGTACTTC. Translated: CASSGASGGAETQYF.

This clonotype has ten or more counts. In DNA form, the CDR3 reads TGTGCCAGCAGTTTTCCTAGCGCGGCCTACACAGATACGCAGTATTTT. Translating gives CASSFPSAAYTDTQYF. The chain recombines TRBV28 with TRBJ2-3, with a weak D call TRBD2 (6 bases). Germline V CDR1 and CDR2: MDHEN, SYDVKM. V was pared by 3 bases and J by 2 bases, with 15 bases between. The CDR3 extends over 16 amino acids.

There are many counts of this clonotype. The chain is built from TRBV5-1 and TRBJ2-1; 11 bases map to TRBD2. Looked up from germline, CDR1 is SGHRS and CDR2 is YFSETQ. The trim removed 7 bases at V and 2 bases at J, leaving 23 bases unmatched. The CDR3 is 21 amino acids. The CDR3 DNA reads TGCGCCAGCCATGGGATGACCGGAGGCCCCACGACTAGCGGGGCCTACAATGAGCAGTTCTTC. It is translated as CASHGMTGGPTTSGAYNEQFF.